This entry features one T cell receptor beta chain sequence. Its antigen target is currently unknown. Within one base of it there is no much larger clone, and no base qualities were kept. The immunoSEQ Assay, a bias-controlled multiplex PCR, was used to amplify TCRbeta CDR3 regions from genomic DNA. The authors processed their data as follows. Nucleated cell counts per sample were estimated from amplification of reference gene primers within the assay. To quantify the absolute abundance of each unique TCRbeta CDR3 rearrangement, sequence reads were collapsed and filtered. Productive Simpson clonality was computed per sample as the square root of Simpson's diversity index over productive rearrangements. The table was pulled from immuneACCESS by TCRdb, which kept in-frame rearrangements only. Such tables lose some clones; where checked, under half of the loss comes from unresolved V genes, and the rest has no known cause. The D gene and trimming were derived from the DNA, and the V and J assignments and clone size from that table. For this sample the table gives 200,000 to 250,000 clones, of which around 90% were detected only once. The ten largest clones capture over 9.5% of the sample.

The data derive from a study of blood T cell repertoires in COVID-19 (dated by TCRdb to about 2020). As for the study more broadly: The collaborator samples originated in the United States, Italy and Spain and spanned the acute and convalescent phases of COVID-19. The prospective study material was composed of cDNA or gDNA derived from T cells, B-cell-depleted T cells, or PBMCs. Subjects who had been exposed to COVID-19, were actively infected with it, or had recovered from it provided the deeply sampled blood TCRbeta repertoires that made up the dataset. The repertoires were made available in a free public database intended to serve as a resource for research on the immune response to SARS-CoV-2. The samples were drawn from the first 160 participants of the ongoing ImmuneRACE study and from over a thousand subjects provided by 6 global collaborators. Nearly every sample came with metadata listing a de-identified subject ID, COVID-19 status, age in years and sex. HLA class I and class II types, where available, came from metadata supplied by the sample provider rather than from assay-based typing. Study-wide findings and limitations: The amount of clinical and demographic metadata varied by source and participant and was provided uncurated.

A second Seattle source provided samples from volunteer blood donors who had recovered from COVID-19. Collaborating institutions collected whole blood in K2EDTA tubes following their own protocols. Collaborator samples were shipped for TCRbeta analysis as frozen whole blood, isolated PBMCs, or DNA extracted from either sample type. From its cysteine to its phenylalanine, the CDR3 spans 15 amino acids. Of all the DNA, just the CDR3 is kept, 45 bases in frame from base 1. V drops 7 bases and J drops 1 base, leaving 16 bases in between. Reading the germline V gene (reference sequence) gives CDR1 MNHNY and CDR2 SVGAGI.

The sequence derives from a woman in her late teens or twenties who had recovered from COVID-19. Input material: peripheral blood. Rearrangement joined TRBV6-6 to TRBJ1-1, with the D gene too uncertain to name. The CDR3 amino acid sequence is: CASILLEGRNTEAFF. The bases read TGTGCCAGCATTTTGCTGGAAGGGAGGAACACTGAAGCTTTCTTT.